The 18 T cell receptor beta chains below all came from one sample that was sequenced in a study of CD8+ T cells in alopecia areata. Extraction and reverse transcription of RNA yielded cDNA as the sequencing template. TCRdb's copy holds only in-frame clones and misses some; the assay was immunoSEQ multiplex PCR. The profile shows a few hundred thousand clones, about 40% of them singletons. Indicated treatment: oral pan-JAK inhibitor, 5-10 mg twice daily. The sequences come from CD4+ T cells sorted from blood, collected at approximately week 36, from a patient treated with tofacitinib. These receptor sequences come from a human donor with alopecia areata.

The J gene is TRBJ2-7, the V gene TRBV19; no firm D call. The CDR3 runs to 14 residues. CDR1 is LNHDA and CDR2 is SQIVND in the germline V gene (reference sequence). Trimming removed 5 bases at V and 3 bases at J, with 14 bases between. CDR3 protein: CASSPDGVRYEQYF. The CDR3 DNA is TGTGCCAGTAGTCCCGATGGGGTACGCTACGAGCAGTACTTC.

The V call is TRBV7-2, the J call TRBJ2-1; D possibly corresponds to TRBD2 (5 bases). The V and J ends lost 1 base and 2 bases respectively, with 6 bases between them. This CDR3 has 14 residues. From germline, CDR1 is SGHTA and CDR2 FQGNSA. CDR3 sequence reads: CASSLDGTYNEQFF. The CDR3, as DNA: TGTGCCAGCAGCTTAGACGGGACCTACAATGAGCAGTTCTTC.

V is TRBV4-1 and J is TRBJ2-5; TRBD2 aligns across 14 bases. CDR1 and CDR2 (germline): MGHRA, YSYEKL. The CDR3 has 17 amino acids. V was pared by 1 base and J by 3 bases, with 4 bases of the junction left unmatched. The CDR3 region is CASSQGVTSGREETQYF. The DNA of the CDR3 is TGCGCCAGCAGCCAAGGTGTGACTAGCGGGAGGGAAGAGACCCAGTACTTC.

By share, this clone ranks as medium-sized. This chain joins TRBV11-2 and TRBJ2-1; perhaps TRBD1 as D (5 bases). V gave up 2 bases and J gave up 7 bases, with 12 bases separating them. The CDR3 sequence is 14 residues long. Germline lookup yields CDR1 SGHAT and CDR2 FQNNGV. CDR3 DNA: TGTGCCAGCAGCTTAAGTGTCAGGGTAAATGAGCAGTTCTTC. The encoded protein is CASSLSVRVNEQFF. Complete variable domain (other parts from reference TRBV11-2 and TRBJ2-1): EAGVAQSPRYKIIEKRQSVAFWCNPISGHATLYWYQQILGQGPKLLIQFQNNGVVDDSQLPKDRFSAERLKGVDSTLKIQPAKLEDSAVYLCASSLSVRVNEQFFGPGTRLTVL.

CDR3 bases: TGTGCCAGCAGCTTGGCGCCCGGCGCAGATACGCAGTATTTT. This gives the protein CASSLAPGADTQYF. The genes are TRBV5-6 and TRBJ2-3, with D hard to call. CDR1 and CDR2 (germline): SGHDT, YYEEEE. V was trimmed by 0 bases and J by 4 bases, leaving 9 bases between them. This CDR3 comprises 14 residues. The full variable domain, with the rest looked up from reference TRBV5-6 and TRBJ2-3, is DAGVTQSPTHLIKTRGQQVTLRCSPKSGHDTVSWYQQALGQGPQFIFQYYEEEERQRGNFPDRFSGHQFPNYSSELNVNALLLGDSALYLCASSLAPGADTQYFGPGTRLTVL.

The V call is TRBV14, the J call TRBJ2-7; D is possibly TRBD2 (6 bases). There are 13 residues in the CDR3. V lost 4 bases and J 2 bases, leaving 9 bases between the germline ends. Germline loops: CDR1 SGHDN, CDR2 FVKESK. The chain's CDR3 is CASSPGGAYEQYF. The CDR3 nucleotides read TGTGCCAGCAGCCCCGGGGGAGCCTACGAGCAGTACTTC.

The chain uses TRBV5-6 and TRBJ2-3, with TRBD2 matching over 13 bases. Trimming at V came to 4 bases and at J to 4 bases, leaving 6 bases not matched to a gene. Per germline, CDR1 SGHDT and CDR2 YYEEEE. This CDR3 has 16 residues. The CDR3 sequence is CASSARLAGGPDTQYF. Written as DNA, the CDR3 is TGTGCCAGCAGCGCGCGACTAGCGGGAGGACCAGATACGCAGTATTTT.

This clone was detected only once. The chain is built from TRBV5-8 and TRBJ1-5, with unresolved D. CDR1 and CDR2 (germline): SGHTS, YDEGEE. Trimming took 6 bases from V and 7 from J, leaving 17 bases between them. The CDR3 sequence is 14 residues long. CDR3 nucleotides: TGTGCCAGCACCGGGATGGAGTATGGGCAGCCCCAGCATTTT. It specifies CASTGMEYGQPQHF.

On this clone itself: Different DNA sequences within this sample yield the same CDR3. The chain links TRBV7-2 to TRBJ2-6; D is unresolved. Germline assignment: CDR1 SGHTA and CDR2 FQGNSA. Trimming pared 1 base from V and 4 bases from J, leaving 8 bases between. The length of the CDR3 is 15 residues. The CDR3 sequence is CASSLVGSGANVLTF. In nucleotides, the CDR3 is TGTGCCAGCAGCTTAGTAGGGTCCGGGGCCAACGTCCTGACTTTC. The entire variable domain, with the rest obtained from reference TRBV7-2 and TRBJ2-6, is as follows: GAGVSQSPSNKVTEKGKDVELRCDPISGHTALYWYRQSLGQGLEFLIYFQGNSAPDKSGLPSDRFSAERTGGSVSTLTIQRTQQEDSAVYLCASSLVGSGANVLTFGAGSRLTVL.

The chain links TRBV5-1 to TRBJ2-6; a weak D match, TRBD1 (6 bases). CDR1 SGHRS and CDR2 YFSETQ come from the germline V gene. This CDR3 has 17 residues. V was clipped by 4 bases and J by 2 bases, with 16 bases between them. The CDR3 region is CASSTSGALAGANVLTF. As DNA, the CDR3 is TGCGCCAGCAGCACCTCAGGGGCGTTGGCTGGGGCCAACGTCCTGACTTTC.

The V gene is TRBV5-1, the J gene TRBJ2-6, with TRBD1 as a possible D gene (5 bases). Germline values: CDR1 SGHRS, CDR2 YFSETQ. Trimming cost V 4 bases and J 0 bases, with 11 bases left between them. This CDR3 comprises 16 residues. In DNA, the CDR3 is TGCGCCAGCAGCGCCTACCAGGGCTCTGGGGCCAACGTCCTGACTTTC. Protein: CASSAYQGSGANVLTF.

In its sample, this clone was seen many times. The rearrangement links TRBV13 to TRBJ2-1; D is uncertain. The CDR3 length is 15 residues. V was shortened by 2 bases and J by 4 bases, with 12 bases between the two germline ends. The germline CDR1 and CDR2 sequences are PRHDT and FYEKMQ (reference sequence). This CDR3 is CASSLFRALYNEQFF. The CDR3 DNA sequence: TGTGCCAGCAGCTTATTTAGGGCCCTTTACAATGAGCAGTTCTTC.

The V call is TRBV7-2, the J call TRBJ2-3; 7 bases line up with TRBD2. Germline lookup yields CDR1 SGHTA and CDR2 FQGNSA. The CDR3 sequence is 14 residues long. V dropped 8 bases and J dropped 4; count of bases not matched to a gene: 9. The CDR3 here is CASLVGRAADTQYF. In DNA, the CDR3 is TGTGCCAGCCTCGTGGGGAGGGCCGCAGATACGCAGTATTTT.

This sequence joins TRBV7-2 and TRBJ2-3, with a weak D call TRBD1 (5 bases). The germline V and J ends were trimmed by 6 bases and 5 bases, with 12 bases remaining between them. The CDR3 consists of 13 residues. Germline assignment: CDR1 SGHTA and CDR2 FQGNSA. Here the CDR3 DNA reads TGTGCCAGCAGTAAAGGGGCAGTAGATACGCAGTATTTT. Amino acids: CASSKGAVDTQYF.

The chain employs TRBV7-2 and TRBJ2-1, with D possibly matching TRBD2 (5 bases). There are 16 residues in the CDR3. With 2 bases removed from V and 1 base from J, the gap between germline ends came to 12 bases. Germline loops: CDR1 SGHTA, CDR2 FQGNSA. CDR3: CASSLRSGGSYNEQFF. As DNA, the CDR3 is TGTGCCAGCAGCTTAAGGAGCGGAGGATCCTACAATGAGCAGTTCTTC.

V and J are TRBV2 and TRBJ2-5; D call uncertain. The germline CDR1 and CDR2 sequences are SNHLY and FYNNEI. V was cut by 7 bases and J by 5 bases, with 11 bases left in between. The CDR3 is 12 amino acids. The CDR3 bases are TGTGCCAGCACCGAATCCCGGGAGACCCAGTACTTC. It codes for CASTESRETQYF.

The genes are TRBV2 and TRBJ2-5; the D is unclear. The germline gives CDR1 SNHLY, CDR2 FYNNEI. Trimming cost V 8 bases and J 2 bases, with 15 bases left between them. CDR3 length equals 14 residues. CDR3 in amino acids: CASAARRAQETQYF. CDR3 DNA sequence: TGTGCCAGCGCCGCCCGTAGGGCTCAAGAGACCCAGTACTTC.

The J gene is TRBJ2-7, the V gene TRBV5-1, with 9 bases identical to TRBD1. Germline V gives CDR1 SGHRS, CDR2 YFSETQ. The CDR3 extends over 15 amino acids. After removal of 4 bases from V and 5 bases from J, the junction contained 10 bases not matched to a gene. The CDR3 DNA reads TGCGCCAGCAGCGCAACCGGGACAGGGTACGACGAGCAGTACTTC. Its translation: CASSATGTGYDEQYF.